This is a list of T cell receptor beta chains from one sample in a study of CD8+CD57+ T cells in acquired aplastic anemia. TCRdb called the reads again in MiXCR, with one record for every CDR3 protein. The table lists some 170,000 distinct CDR3 sequences, under 55% of them singletons. The specimen sequenced was sorted CD4+, CD8+, or CD8+CD57+ T cells (not recorded which) from PBMCs. Source of these receptors: a human donor with aplastic anemia. CDR3s include the opening cysteine and the closing phenylalanine or tryptophan. A D gene is named only where the DNA matches it firmly. Clone size appears in some rows only: once, few, many, or a class for an expanded clone.

J,size,D,V,DNA,CDR3
TRBJ2-7,many,TRBD1,TRBV20-1,TGCAGTGCTCAGGACAGGGTCGGGGACGAGCAGTACTTC,CSAQDRVGDEQYF
TRBJ2-2,-,-,TRBV11-3,TGTGCCAGCAGTCCCAGAGGCCGTAACGGGGAGCTGTTTTTT,CASSPRGRNGELFF
TRBJ2-7,many,TRBD1,TRBV9,TGTGCCAGCAGCCCCACGAGCGGACAGGGGTTGGTAGGGACCTACGAGCAGTACTTC,CASSPTSGQGLVGTYEQYF
TRBJ2-7,many,TRBD1,TRBV7-3,TGTGCCAGCAGCTTGACCGACAGGGACAGCTCCTACGAGCAGTACTTC,CASSLTDRDSSYEQYF
TRBJ1-5,-,-,TRBV2,TGTGCCAGCAGTGAAGCGCTTCTTATCCAGCCCCAGCATTTT,CASSEALLIQPQHF
TRBJ1-2,-,-,TRBV15,TGTGCCACCAGCAGAGAAAGAACCGGGGCATTTAACTATGGCTACACCTTC,CATSRERTGAFNYGYTF
TRBJ1-4,many,-,TRBV20-1,TGCAGCATGGACCGGGGGGAAAAACTGTTTTTT,CSMDRGEKLFF
TRBJ1-2,-,-,TRBV29-1,TGCAGCGTTGAAGTAAGCAGGGGCCATGGCTACACCTTC,CSVEVSRGHGYTF
TRBJ1-2,once,-,TRBV6-1,TGTGCCAGCAGCCCTTTAGTCAGATACTATGGCTACACCTTC,CASSPLVRYYGYTF
TRBJ2-7,-,TRBD1,TRBV15,TGTGCCACCAGCAGAGGGGGACAGGGGGTCTACTACGAGCAGTACTTC,CATSRGGQGVYYEQYF
TRBJ1-2,many,TRBD1,TRBV20-1,TGCAGTGCCGTGACAGGGGGCCGTGGAACGGTTAACTATGGCTACACCTTC,CSAVTGGRGTVNYGYTF
TRBJ1-6,many,TRBD1,TRBV7-6,TGTGCCAGCAGCTTAGGGGGGGACAGGGTTGGCTCACCCCTCCACTTT,CASSLGGDRVGSPLHF
TRBJ2-1,many,-,TRBV7-9,TGTGCCAGCAGCAACAGCGGGAATGAGCAGTTCTTC,CASSNSGNEQFF
TRBJ1-1,many,-,TRBV19,TGTGCCAGTAGTATGGTAGGCGAGAACACTGAAGCTTTCTTT,CASSMVGENTEAFF
TRBJ1-2,many,TRBD1,TRBV29-1,TGCAGCGCCCCAGGAGGGGGCATTACTAACTATGGCTACACCTTC,CSAPGGGITNYGYTF
TRBJ2-5,-,TRBD1,TRBV12-3/TRBV12-4,TGTGCCAGCAGTCCACGGGACAGGGATTTTGGGGAGACCCAGTACTTC,CASSPRDRDFGETQYF
TRBJ2-5,-,TRBD2,TRBV5-1,TGCGCCAGCAGCTTGGGGAGACTAGCGGGCTTCACGGGAGAGACCCAGTACTTC,CASSLGRLAGFTGETQYF
TRBJ1-5,-,-,TRBV10-3,TGTGCCATCCGGGACAACAATCAGCCCCAGCATTTT,CAIRDNNQPQHF
TRBJ2-1,-,-,TRBV10-1,TGCGCCAGCCGCGCGTATTTGGCCTACAATGAGCAGTTCTTC,CASRAYLAYNEQFF
TRBJ1-1,many,-,TRBV5-1,TGCGCCAGTGGGAGGGGAGGCATGAACACTGAAGCTTTCTTT,CASGRGGMNTEAFF